This TCR beta chain was found in a study of Graves' ophthalmopathy and Graves' hyperthyroidism. The wider study: Before any treatment was given, at initial diagnosis, peripheral blood was collected.

Beta-chain TCR CDR3 regions were amplified from RNA transcripts. After a first-round RT-PCR with HTBI primers, a second-round multiplex PCR was run. One entry per CDR3 protein results from TCRdb running MiXCR on the multiplex PCR reads. The sample lists 650,000 to 900,000 distinct CDR3 sequences, roughly 41% occurring once. The V and J ends lost 5 bases and 3 bases, in that order; junction bases with no gene match: 8. This CDR3 spans 16 amino acids. Germline V gene lookup returns CDR1 SGHVS and CDR2 FQNEAQ. Establishment of the diagnosis relied upon clinical symptoms, serum thyroxine, TRAb, thyroid ultrasound and orbital computed tomography.

The gene calls are TRBV7-8 and TRBJ2-5; 11 nucleotides match TRBD1. This clonotype originated in an adult man with Graves' ophthalmopathy. The sample taken for sequencing was peripheral blood. The CDR3 DNA is TGTGCCAGCAGCGCACGGACAGGGGGCAGGGAAGAGACCCAGTACTTC. Its protein product is CASSARTGGREETQYF.